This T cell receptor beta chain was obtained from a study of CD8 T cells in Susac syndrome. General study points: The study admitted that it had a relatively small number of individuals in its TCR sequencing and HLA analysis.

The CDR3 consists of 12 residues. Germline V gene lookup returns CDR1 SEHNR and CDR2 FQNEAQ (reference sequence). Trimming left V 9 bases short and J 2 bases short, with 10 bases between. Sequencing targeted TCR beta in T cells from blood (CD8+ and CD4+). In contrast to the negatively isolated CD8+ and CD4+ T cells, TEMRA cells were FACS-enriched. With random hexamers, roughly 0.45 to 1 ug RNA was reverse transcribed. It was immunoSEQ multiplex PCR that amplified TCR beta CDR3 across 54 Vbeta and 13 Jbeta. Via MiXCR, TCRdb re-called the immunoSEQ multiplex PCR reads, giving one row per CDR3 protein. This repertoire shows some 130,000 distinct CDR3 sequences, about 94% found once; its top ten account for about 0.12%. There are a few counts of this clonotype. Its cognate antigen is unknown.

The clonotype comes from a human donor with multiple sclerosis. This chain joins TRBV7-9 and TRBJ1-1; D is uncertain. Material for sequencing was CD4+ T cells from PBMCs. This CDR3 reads CASSPLNTEAFF. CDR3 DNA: TGTGCCAGTAGTCCGTTAAACACTGAAGCTTTCTTT. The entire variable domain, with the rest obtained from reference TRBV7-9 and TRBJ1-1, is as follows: DTGVSQNPRHKITKRGQNVTFRCDPISEHNRLYWYRQTLGQGPEFLTYFQNEAQLEKSRLLSDRFSAERPKGSFSTLEIQRTEQGDSAMYLCASSPLNTEAFFGQGTRLTVV.